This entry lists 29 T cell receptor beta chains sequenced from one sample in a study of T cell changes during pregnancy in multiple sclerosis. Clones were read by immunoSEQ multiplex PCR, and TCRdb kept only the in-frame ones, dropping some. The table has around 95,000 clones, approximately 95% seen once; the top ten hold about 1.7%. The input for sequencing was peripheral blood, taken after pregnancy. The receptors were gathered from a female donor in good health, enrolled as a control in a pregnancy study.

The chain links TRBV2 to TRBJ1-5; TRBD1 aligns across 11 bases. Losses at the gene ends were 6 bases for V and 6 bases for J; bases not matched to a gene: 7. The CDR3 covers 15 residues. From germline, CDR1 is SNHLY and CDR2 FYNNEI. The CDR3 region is CASSQDRGLGQPQHF. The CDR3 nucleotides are TGTGCCAGCAGCCAGGACAGGGGGCTCGGTCAGCCCCAGCATTTT. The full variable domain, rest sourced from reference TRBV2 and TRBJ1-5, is EPEVTQTPSHQVTQMGQEVILRCVPISNHLYFYWYRQILGQKVEFLVSFYNNEISEKSEIFDDQFSVERPDGSNFTLKIRSTKLEDSAMYFCASSQDRGLGQPQHFGDGTRLSIL.

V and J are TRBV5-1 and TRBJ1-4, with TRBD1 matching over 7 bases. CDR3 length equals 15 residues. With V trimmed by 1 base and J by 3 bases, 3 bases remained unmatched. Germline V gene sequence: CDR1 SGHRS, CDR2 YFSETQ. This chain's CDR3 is CASSLRGTANEKLFF. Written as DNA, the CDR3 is TGCGCCAGCAGCTTGCGGGGGACAGCTAATGAAAAACTGTTTTTT.

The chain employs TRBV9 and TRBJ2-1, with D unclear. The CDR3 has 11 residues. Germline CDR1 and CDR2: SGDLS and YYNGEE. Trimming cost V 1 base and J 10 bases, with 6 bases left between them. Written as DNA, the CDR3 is TGTGCCAGCAGCGTACAAGCGGAGCAGTTCTTC. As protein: CASSVQAEQFF.

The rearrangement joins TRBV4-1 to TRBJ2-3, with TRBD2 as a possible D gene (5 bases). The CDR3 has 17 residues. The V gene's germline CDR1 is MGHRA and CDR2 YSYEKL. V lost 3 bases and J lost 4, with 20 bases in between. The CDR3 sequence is CASSHLSDWPNADTQYF. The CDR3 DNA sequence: TGCGCCAGCAGCCACCTTTCGGACTGGCCCAACGCAGATACGCAGTATTTT.

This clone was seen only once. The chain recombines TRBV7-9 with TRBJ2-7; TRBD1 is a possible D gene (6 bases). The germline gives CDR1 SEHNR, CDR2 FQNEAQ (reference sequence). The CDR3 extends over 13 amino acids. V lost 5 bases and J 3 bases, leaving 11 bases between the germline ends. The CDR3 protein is CASSRQADYEQYF. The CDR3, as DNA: TGTGCCAGCAGCCGACAGGCCGACTACGAGCAGTACTTC.

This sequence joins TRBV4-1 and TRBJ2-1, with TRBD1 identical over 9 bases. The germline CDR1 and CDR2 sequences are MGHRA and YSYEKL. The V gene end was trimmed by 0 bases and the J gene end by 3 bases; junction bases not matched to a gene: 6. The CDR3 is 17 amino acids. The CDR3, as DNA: TGCGCCAGCAGCCAAGATGGGGACAGGGCCGTCTACAATGAGCAGTTCTTC. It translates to CASSQDGDRAVYNEQFF.

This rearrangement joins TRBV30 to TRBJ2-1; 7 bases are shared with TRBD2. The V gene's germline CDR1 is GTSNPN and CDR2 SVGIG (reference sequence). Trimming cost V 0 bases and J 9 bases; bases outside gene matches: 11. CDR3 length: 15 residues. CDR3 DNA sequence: TGTGCCTGGAGTGTACTGCGGGGAGGGTCGGGTGAGCAGTTCTTC. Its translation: CAWSVLRGGSGEQFF.

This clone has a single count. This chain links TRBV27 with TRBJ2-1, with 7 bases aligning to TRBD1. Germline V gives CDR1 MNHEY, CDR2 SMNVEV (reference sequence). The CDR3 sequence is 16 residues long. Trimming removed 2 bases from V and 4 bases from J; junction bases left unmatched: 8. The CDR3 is CASSLATGRPYNEQFF. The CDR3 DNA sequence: TGTGCCAGCAGTTTAGCGACAGGGCGACCATACAATGAGCAGTTCTTC.

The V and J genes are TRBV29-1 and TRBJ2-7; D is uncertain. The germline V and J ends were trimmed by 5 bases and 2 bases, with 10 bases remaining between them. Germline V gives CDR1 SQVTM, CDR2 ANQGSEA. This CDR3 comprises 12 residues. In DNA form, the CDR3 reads TGCAGCGTTTTAGACACCCCCTACGAGCAGTACTTC. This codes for CSVLDTPYEQYF.

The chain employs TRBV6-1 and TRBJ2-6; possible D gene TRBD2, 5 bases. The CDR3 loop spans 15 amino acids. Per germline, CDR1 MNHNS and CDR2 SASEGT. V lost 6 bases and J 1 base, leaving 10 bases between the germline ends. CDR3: CASSVRGSGANVLTF. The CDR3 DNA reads TGTGCCAGCAGCGTCAGAGGGTCTGGGGCCAACGTCCTGACTTTC.

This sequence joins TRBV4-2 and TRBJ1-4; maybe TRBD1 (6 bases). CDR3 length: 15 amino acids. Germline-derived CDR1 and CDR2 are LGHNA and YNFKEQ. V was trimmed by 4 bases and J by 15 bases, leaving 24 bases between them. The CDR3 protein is CASSPRTDRPTEVFF. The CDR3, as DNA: TGTGCCAGCAGCCCCCGAACCGACAGGCCCACTGAGGTGTTTTTT.

CDR3 loop: CASSQDSDRYEQYF. CDR3 nucleotide sequence: TGTGCCAGCAGCCAAGATTCTGACAGATACGAGCAGTACTTC. V and J are TRBV14 and TRBJ2-7, with D possibly matching TRBD1 (5 bases). Germline CDR1 and CDR2: SGHDN and FVKESK. V was pared by 0 bases and J by 4 bases, with 10 bases between. This CDR3 comprises 14 residues.

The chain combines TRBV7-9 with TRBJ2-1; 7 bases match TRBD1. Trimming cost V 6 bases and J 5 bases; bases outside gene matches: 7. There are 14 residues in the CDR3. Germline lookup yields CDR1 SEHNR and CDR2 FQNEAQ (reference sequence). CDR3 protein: CASSPRDSHNEQFF. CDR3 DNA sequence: TGTGCCAGCAGTCCCCGGGACAGCCACAATGAGCAGTTCTTC.

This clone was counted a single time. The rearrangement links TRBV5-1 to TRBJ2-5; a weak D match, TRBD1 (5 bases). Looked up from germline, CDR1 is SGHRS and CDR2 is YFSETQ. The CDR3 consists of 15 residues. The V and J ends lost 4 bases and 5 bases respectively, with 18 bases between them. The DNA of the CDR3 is TGCGCCAGCAGCACCGACAACCAGGGTGTGGAGACCCAGTACTTC. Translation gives CASSTDNQGVETQYF.

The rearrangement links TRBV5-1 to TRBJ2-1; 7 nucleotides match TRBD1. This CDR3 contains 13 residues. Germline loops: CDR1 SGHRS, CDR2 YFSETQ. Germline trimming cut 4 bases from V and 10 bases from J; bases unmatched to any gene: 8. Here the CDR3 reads CASSPQGVGEQFF. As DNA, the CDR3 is TGCGCCAGCAGCCCCCAGGGGGTAGGGGAGCAGTTCTTC.

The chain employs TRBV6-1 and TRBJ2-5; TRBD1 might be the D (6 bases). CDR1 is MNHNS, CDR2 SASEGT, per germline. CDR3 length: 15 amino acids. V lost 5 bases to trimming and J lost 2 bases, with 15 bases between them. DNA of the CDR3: TGTGCCAGCAGTTTGAATTTGGGACAACAAGAGACCCAGTACTTC. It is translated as CASSLNLGQQETQYF.

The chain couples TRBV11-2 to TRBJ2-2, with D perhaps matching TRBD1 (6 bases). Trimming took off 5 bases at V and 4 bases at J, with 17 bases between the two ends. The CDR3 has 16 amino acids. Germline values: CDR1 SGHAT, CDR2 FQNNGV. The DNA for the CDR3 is TGTGCCAGCAGCCCTTTCGGTGGACAGACCACCGGGGAGCTGTTTTTT. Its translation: CASSPFGGQTTGELFF. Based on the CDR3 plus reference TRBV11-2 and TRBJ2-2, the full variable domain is EAGVAQSPRYKIIEKRQSVAFWCNPISGHATLYWYQQILGQGPKLLIQFQNNGVVDDSQLPKDRFSAERLKGVDSTLKIQPAKLEDSAVYLCASSPFGGQTTGELFFGEGSRLTVL.

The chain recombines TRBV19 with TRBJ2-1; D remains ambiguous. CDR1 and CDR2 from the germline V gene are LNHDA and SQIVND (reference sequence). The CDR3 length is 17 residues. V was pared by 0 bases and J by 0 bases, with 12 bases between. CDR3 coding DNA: TGTGCCAGTAGTATAGATCCGGAACTAAACTCCTACAATGAGCAGTTCTTC. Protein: CASSIDPELNSYNEQFF.

The CDR3 DNA reads as TGTGCCAGCAGCCCGAGGCGGGTGAGGACCCAGTACTTC. This codes for CASSPRRVRTQYF. The V call is TRBV6-6, the J call TRBJ2-5; a possible D gene is TRBD2 (5 bases). V was shortened by 6 bases and J by 7 bases, with 15 bases between the two germline ends. The length of the CDR3 is 13 residues. Germline CDR1 and CDR2: MNHNY and SVGAGI (reference sequence).

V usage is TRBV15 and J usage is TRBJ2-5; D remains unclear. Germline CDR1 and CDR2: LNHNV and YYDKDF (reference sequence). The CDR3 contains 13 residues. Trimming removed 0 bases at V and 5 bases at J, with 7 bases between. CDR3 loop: CATSRDLRETQYF. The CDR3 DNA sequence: TGTGCCACCAGCAGAGATTTGAGGGAGACCCAGTACTTC. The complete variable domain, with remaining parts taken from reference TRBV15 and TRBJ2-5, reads DAMVIQNPRYQVTQFGKPVTLSCSQTLNHNVMYWYQQKSSQAPKLLFHYYDKDFNNEADTPDNFQSRRPNTSFCFLDIRSPGLGDTAMYLCATSRDLRETQYFGPGTRLLVL.

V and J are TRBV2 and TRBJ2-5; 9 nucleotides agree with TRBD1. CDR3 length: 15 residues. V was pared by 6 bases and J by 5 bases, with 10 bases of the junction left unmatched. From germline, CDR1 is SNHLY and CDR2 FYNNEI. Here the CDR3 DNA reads TGTGCCAGCAGGAACCGGGACAGGGTTGGCGAGACCCAGTACTTC. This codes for CASRNRDRVGETQYF.

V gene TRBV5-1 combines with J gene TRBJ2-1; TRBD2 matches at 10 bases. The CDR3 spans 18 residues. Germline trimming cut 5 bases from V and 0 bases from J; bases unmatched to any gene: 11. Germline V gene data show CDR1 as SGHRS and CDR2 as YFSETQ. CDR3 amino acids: CASRERTSGLSSYNEQFF. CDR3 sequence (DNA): TGCGCCAGCAGGGAGCGGACTAGCGGTTTAAGCTCCTACAATGAGCAGTTCTTC.

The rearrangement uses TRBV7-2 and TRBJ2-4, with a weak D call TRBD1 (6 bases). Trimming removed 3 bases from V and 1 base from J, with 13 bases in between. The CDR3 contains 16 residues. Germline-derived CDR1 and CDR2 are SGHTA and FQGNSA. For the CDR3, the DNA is TGTGCCAGCAGCTTCCGCACAGGGACGGCCAAAAACATTCAGTACTTC. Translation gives CASSFRTGTAKNIQYF.

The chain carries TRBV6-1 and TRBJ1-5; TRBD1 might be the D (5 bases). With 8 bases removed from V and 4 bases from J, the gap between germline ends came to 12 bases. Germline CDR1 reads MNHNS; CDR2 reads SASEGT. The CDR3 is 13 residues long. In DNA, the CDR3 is TGTGCCAGCTGTAGACAGATAAATCAGCCCCAGCATTTT. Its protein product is CASCRQINQPQHF.

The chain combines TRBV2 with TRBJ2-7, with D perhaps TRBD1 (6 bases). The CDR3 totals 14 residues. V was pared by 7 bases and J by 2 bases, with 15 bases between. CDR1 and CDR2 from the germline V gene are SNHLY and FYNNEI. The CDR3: CASNRGQTTYEQYF. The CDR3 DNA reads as TGTGCCAGCAACCGAGGACAGACCACCTACGAGCAGTACTTC. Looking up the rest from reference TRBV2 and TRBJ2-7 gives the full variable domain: EPEVTQTPSHQVTQMGQEVILRCVPISNHLYFYWYRQILGQKVEFLVSFYNNEISEKSEIFDDQFSVERPDGSNFTLKIRSTKLEDSAMYFCASNRGQTTYEQYFGPGTRLTVT.

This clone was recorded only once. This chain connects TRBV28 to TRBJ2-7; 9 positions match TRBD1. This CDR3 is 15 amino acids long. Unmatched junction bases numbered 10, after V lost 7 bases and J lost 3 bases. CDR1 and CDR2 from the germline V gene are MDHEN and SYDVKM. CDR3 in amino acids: CASNNPGQGRYEQYF. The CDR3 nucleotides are TGTGCCAGCAACAATCCGGGACAGGGACGCTACGAGCAGTACTTC.

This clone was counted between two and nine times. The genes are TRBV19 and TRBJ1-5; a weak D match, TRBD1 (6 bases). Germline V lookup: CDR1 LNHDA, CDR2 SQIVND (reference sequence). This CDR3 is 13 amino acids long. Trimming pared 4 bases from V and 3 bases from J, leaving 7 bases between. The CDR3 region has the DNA TGTGCCAGTAGTACAGGGGTCAATCAGCCCCAGCATTTT. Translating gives CASSTGVNQPQHF. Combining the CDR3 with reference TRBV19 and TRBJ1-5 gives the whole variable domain DGGITQSPKYLFRKEGQNVTLSCEQNLNHDAMYWYRQDPGQGLRLIYYSQIVNDFQKGDIAEGYSVSREKKESFPLTVTSAQKNPTAFYLCASSTGVNQPQHFGDGTRLSIL.

The CDR3 loop is CSVLTHFYGYTF. CDR3 DNA: TGCAGCGTGCTCACTCATTTCTATGGCTACACCTTC. J is TRBJ1-2 and V is TRBV29-1; no firm D call. Trimming removed 6 bases from V and 4 bases from J, with 12 bases in between. This CDR3 is 12 amino acids long. CDR1 SQVTM and CDR2 ANQGSEA come from the germline V gene. The full variable domain, completed using reference TRBV29-1 and TRBJ1-2, is SAVISQKPSRDICQRGTSLTIQCQVDSQVTMMFWYRQQPGQSLTLIATANQGSEATYESGFVIDKFPISRPNLTFSTLTVSNMSPEDSSIYLCSVLTHFYGYTFGSGTRLTVV.

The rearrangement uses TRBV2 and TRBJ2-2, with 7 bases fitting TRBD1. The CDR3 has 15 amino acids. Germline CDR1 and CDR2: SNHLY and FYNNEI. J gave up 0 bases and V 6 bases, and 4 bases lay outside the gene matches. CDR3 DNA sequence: TGTGCCAGCAGAGGGACAGTGGCGAACACCGGGGAGCTGTTTTTT. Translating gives CASRGTVANTGELFF.